This is a list of T cell receptor beta chains from one sample in a study of CD8 T cells in Susac syndrome. MiXCR, applied by TCRdb to the immunoSEQ multiplex PCR reads, yields one record per CDR3 protein. Of around 110,000 distinct CDR3 sequences in the sample, approximately 93% were seen once. The sequenced sample consisted of CD8+ T cells from PBMCs. These receptors all come from a human donor with Susac syndrome. Each CDR3 is given with its conserved first and last residue.

j_call | v_call | cdr3_aa
TRBJ1-1 | TRBV6-2/TRBV6-3 | CASIVGGATEAFF
TRBJ1-2 | TRBV12-5 | CASGLGGRTVHGYTF
TRBJ2-1 | TRBV29-1 | CSVDAGVNEQFF
TRBJ1-2 | TRBV9 | CASSVVGQGDYGYTF
TRBJ2-7 | TRBV7-8 | CASSWPGSYEQYF
TRBJ2-1 | TRBV29-1 | CSVARGSYNEQFF
TRBJ2-3 | TRBV3-1 | CASSQEQRGYTDTQYF
TRBJ1-5 | TRBV9 | CASSVGHNNQPQHF
TRBJ1-2 | TRBV24-1 | CATSESYTF
TRBJ1-1 | TRBV9 | CASSVEFMNTEAFF
TRBJ2-1 | TRBV9 | CASSPPGQGSYNEQFF
TRBJ2-2 | TRBV9 | CASSRGPANTGELFF
TRBJ2-1 | TRBV5-6 | CASSLAAASGGRVNEQFF
TRBJ1-1 | TRBV12-3/TRBV12-4 | CASSVRVESEAFF
TRBJ2-1 | TRBV7-8 | CASSFRATAWIEQFF
TRBJ1-2 | TRBV5-6 | CASSLESGQLYGYTF
TRBJ2-6 | TRBV29-1 | CSVEGTSGANVLTF
TRBJ2-7 | TRBV12-3/TRBV12-4 | CASSGPHGEQYF
TRBJ2-6 | TRBV15 | CATSSTRGGNSGANVLTF
TRBJ2-1 | TRBV10-3 | CAAHEEGYEQFF
TRBJ1-2 | TRBV27 | CASSPGTDYGYTF
TRBJ2-1 | TRBV20-1 | CSAISGGAWNEQFF
TRBJ2-3 | TRBV20-1 | CSAPTGTNTDTQYF
TRBJ2-7 | TRBV27 | CASSPGRSPYEQYF
TRBJ2-5 | TRBV20-1 | CSAVAPVQGLGETQYF
TRBJ1-2 | TRBV2 | CASSEVGRGKGYTF
TRBJ1-5 | TRBV6-4 | CASSWTVDSNQPQHF
TRBJ2-7 | TRBV3-1 | CASRQASPREQYF
TRBJ2-3 | TRBV6-2/TRBV6-3 | CASSYQGEADTQYF
TRBJ1-6 | TRBV5-4 | CASSFGTPNSPLHF
TRBJ2-3 | TRBV25-1 | CASSDQGHTQYF
TRBJ2-1 | TRBV29-1 | CSDLSSGGSYNEQFF
TRBJ2-3 | TRBV19 | CASSSTSGPQGTQYF
TRBJ2-3 | TRBV20-1 | CSASKGTPDTQYF
TRBJ2-7 | TRBV2 | CASSVRDRGYEQYF
TRBJ1-5 | TRBV7-9 | CASSSRDNQPQHF
TRBJ2-2 | TRBV2 | CASTPRTGNTGELFF
TRBJ2-5 | TRBV11-2 | CASSDPTEAGGGPQETQYF